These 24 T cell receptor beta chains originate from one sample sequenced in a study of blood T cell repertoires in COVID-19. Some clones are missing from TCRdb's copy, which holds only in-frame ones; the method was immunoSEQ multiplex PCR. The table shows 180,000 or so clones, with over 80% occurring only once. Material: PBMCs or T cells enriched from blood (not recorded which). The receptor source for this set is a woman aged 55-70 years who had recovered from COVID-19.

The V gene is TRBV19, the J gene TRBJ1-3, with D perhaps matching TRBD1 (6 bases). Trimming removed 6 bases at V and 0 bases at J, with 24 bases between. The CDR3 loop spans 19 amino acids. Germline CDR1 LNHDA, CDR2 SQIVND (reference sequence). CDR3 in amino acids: CASSNTFSRDTYSGNTIYF. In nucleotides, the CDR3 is TGTGCCAGTAGCAACACCTTCTCCCGGGACACCTACTCTGGAAACACCATATATTTT.

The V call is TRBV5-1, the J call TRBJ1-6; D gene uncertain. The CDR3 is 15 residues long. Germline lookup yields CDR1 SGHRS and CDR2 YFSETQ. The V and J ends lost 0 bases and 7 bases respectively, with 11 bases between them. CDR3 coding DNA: TGCGCCAGCAGCTTGGATCCGGGGATGAATTCACCCCTCCACTTT. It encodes CASSLDPGMNSPLHF.

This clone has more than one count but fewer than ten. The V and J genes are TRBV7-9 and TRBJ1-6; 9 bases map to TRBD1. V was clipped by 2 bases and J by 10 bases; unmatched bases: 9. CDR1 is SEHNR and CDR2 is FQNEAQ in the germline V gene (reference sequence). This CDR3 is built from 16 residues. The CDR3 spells CASSLSGTGKGSPLHF. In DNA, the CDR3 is TGTGCCAGCAGCTTATCCGGGACAGGGAAGGGGTCACCCCTCCACTTT.

CDR3 DNA sequence: TGTGCCAGCTCCCCGGACAACTACTATGGCTACACCTTC. The encoded protein is CASSPDNYYGYTF. The chain employs TRBV18 and TRBJ1-2; a weak D match, TRBD1 (5 bases). Trimming left V 6 bases short and J 3 bases short, with 11 bases between. The germline CDR1 and CDR2 sequences are KGHSH and LQKENI. This CDR3 is built from 13 residues.

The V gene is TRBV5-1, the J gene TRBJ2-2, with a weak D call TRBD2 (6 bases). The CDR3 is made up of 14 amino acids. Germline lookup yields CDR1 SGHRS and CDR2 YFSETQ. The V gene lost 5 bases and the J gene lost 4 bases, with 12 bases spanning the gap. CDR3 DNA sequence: TGCGCCAGCAGGGGGACTTTTCTCACCGGGGAGCTGTTTTTT. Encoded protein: CASRGTFLTGELFF.

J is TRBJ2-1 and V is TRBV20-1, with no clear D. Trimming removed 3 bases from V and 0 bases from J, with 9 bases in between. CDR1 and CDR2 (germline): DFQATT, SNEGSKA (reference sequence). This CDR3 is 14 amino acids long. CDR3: CSASPLNSYNEQFF. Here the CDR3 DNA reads TGCAGTGCTAGTCCCTTAAACTCCTACAATGAGCAGTTCTTC.

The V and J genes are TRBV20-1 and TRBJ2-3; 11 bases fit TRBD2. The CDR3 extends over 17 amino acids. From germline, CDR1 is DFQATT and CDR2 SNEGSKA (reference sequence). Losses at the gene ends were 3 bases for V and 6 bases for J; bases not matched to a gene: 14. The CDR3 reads CSASASRLAGLFDTQYF. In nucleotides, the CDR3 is TGCAGTGCTAGTGCTTCGCGACTAGCGGGGTTGTTCGATACGCAGTATTTT.

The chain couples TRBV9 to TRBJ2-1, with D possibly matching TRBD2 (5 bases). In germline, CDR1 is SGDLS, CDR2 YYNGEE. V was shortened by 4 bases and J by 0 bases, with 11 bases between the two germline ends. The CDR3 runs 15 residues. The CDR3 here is CASSLDLSSYNEQFF. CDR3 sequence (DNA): TGTGCCAGCAGCTTGGACTTGAGCTCCTACAATGAGCAGTTCTTC. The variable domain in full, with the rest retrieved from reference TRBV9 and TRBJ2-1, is DSGVTQTPKHLITATGQRVTLRCSPRSGDLSVYWYQQSLDQGLQFLIQYYNGEERAKGNILERFSAQQFPDLHSELNLSSLELGDSALYFCASSLDLSSYNEQFFGPGTRLTVL.

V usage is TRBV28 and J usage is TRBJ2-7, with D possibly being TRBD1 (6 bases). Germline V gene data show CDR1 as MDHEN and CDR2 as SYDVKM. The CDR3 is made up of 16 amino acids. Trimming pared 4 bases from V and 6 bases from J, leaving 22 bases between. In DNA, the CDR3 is TGTGCCAGCAGTTCCCCCTACCTTCAGGGGTTCTCCGAGCAGTACTTC. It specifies CASSSPYLQGFSEQYF.

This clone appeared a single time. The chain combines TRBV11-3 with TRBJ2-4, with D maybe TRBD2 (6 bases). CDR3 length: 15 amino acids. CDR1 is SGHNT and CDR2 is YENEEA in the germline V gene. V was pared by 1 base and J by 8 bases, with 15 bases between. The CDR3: CASSLGGAQEDIQYF. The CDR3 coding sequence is TGTGCCAGCAGCTTAGGCGGGGCGCAGGAAGACATTCAGTACTTC.

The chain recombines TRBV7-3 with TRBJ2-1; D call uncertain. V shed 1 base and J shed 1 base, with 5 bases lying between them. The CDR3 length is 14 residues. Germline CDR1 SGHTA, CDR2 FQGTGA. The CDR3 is CASSLIPSYNEQFF. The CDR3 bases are TGTGCCAGCAGCTTAATCCCATCCTACAATGAGCAGTTCTTC.

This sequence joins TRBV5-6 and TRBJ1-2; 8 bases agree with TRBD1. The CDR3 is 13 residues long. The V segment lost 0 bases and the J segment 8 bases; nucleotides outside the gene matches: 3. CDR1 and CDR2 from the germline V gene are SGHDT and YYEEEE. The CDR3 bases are TGTGCCAGCAGCTTGGGGACAGGGTTCGGCTACACCTTC. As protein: CASSLGTGFGYTF.

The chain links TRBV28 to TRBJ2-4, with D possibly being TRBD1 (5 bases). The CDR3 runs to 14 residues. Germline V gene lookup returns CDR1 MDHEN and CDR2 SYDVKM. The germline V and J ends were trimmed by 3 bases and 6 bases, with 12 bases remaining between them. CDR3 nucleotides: TGTGCCAGCAGTTTTCGGCAGGGTGGAAACATTCAGTACTTC. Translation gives CASSFRQGGNIQYF.

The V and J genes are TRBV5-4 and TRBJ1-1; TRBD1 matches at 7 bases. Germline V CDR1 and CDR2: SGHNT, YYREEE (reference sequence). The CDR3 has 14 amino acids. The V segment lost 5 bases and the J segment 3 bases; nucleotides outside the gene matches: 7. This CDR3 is CASRPTGADTEAFF. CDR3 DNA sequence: TGTGCCAGCAGGCCCACAGGGGCGGACACTGAAGCTTTCTTT.

This CDR3 is CSVEEGARLKDSPQETQYF. The CDR3 DNA reads TGCAGCGTTGAAGAGGGGGCGCGCCTAAAGGACAGCCCTCAAGAGACCCAGTACTTC. The chain joins TRBV29-1 to TRBJ2-5, with a tentative D call TRBD1 (6 bases). This CDR3 spans 19 amino acids. V lost 0 bases and J lost 2, with 25 bases in between. Per germline, CDR1 SQVTM and CDR2 ANQGSEA.

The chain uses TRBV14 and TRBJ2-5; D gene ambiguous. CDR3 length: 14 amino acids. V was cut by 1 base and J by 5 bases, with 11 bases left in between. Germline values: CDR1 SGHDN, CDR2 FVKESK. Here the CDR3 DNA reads TGTGCCAGCAGCCAAGTCGAGAGTTGGGAGACCCAGTACTTC. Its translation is CASSQVESWETQYF.

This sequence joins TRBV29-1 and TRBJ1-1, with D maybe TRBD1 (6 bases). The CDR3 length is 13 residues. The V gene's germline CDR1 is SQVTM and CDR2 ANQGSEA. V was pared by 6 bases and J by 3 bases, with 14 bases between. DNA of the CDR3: TGCAGCGTCGATACAGGGTTGGACACTGAAGCTTTCTTT. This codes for CSVDTGLDTEAFF.

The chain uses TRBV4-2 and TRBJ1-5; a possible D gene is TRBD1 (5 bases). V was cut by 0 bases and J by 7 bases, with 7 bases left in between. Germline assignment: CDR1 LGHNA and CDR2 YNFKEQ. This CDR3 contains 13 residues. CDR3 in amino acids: CASSQDSGQPQHF. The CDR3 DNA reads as TGTGCCAGCAGCCAAGATTCAGGGCAGCCCCAGCATTTT.

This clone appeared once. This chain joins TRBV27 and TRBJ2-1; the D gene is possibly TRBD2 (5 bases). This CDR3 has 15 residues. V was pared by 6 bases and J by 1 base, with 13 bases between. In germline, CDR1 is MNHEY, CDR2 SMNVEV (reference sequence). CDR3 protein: CASSRGSISYNEQFF. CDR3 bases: TGTGCCAGCAGCCGAGGGTCCATTTCCTACAATGAGCAGTTCTTC.

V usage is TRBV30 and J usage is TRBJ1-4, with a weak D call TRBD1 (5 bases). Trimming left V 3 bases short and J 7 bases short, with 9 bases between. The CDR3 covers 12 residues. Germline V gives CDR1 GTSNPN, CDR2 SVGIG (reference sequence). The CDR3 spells CAWSYGAEKLFF. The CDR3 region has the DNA TGTGCCTGGAGCTATGGGGCTGAAAAACTGTTTTTT.

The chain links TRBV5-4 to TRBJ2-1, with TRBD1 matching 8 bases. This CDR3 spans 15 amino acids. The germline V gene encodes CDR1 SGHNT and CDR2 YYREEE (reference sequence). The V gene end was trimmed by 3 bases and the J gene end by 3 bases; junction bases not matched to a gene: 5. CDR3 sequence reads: CASSSGQGNYNEQFF. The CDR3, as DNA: TGTGCCAGCAGCTCAGGACAGGGAAACTACAATGAGCAGTTCTTC.

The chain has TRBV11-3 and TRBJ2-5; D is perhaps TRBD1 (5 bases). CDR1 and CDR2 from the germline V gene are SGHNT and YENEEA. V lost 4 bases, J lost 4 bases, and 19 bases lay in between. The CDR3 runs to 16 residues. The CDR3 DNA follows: TGTGCCAGCAGCTGCAGAACTCCAGGGCGTCGAGAGACCCAGTACTTC. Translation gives CASSCRTPGRRETQYF. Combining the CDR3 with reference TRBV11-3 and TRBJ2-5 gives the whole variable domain EAGVVQSPRYKIIEKKQPVAFWCNPISGHNTLYWYLQNLGQGPELLIRYENEEAVDDSQLPKDRFSAERLKGVDSTLKIQPAELGDSAVYLCASSCRTPGRRETQYFGPGTRLLVL.

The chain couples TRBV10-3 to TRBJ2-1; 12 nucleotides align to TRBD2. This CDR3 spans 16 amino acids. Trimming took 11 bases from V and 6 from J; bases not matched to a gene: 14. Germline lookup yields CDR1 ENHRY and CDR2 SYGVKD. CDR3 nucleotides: TGTGCCTCCTTAAGCGGAAGGACTAGCGGGATCAATGAGCAGTTCTTC. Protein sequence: CASLSGRTSGINEQFF.

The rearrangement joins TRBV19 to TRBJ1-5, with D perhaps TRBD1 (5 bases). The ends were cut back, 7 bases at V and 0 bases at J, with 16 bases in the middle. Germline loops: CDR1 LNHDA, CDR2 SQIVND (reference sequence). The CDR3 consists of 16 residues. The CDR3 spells CASMVPGLYSNQPQHF. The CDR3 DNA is TGTGCCAGTATGGTTCCAGGGCTGTATAGCAATCAGCCCCAGCATTTT.